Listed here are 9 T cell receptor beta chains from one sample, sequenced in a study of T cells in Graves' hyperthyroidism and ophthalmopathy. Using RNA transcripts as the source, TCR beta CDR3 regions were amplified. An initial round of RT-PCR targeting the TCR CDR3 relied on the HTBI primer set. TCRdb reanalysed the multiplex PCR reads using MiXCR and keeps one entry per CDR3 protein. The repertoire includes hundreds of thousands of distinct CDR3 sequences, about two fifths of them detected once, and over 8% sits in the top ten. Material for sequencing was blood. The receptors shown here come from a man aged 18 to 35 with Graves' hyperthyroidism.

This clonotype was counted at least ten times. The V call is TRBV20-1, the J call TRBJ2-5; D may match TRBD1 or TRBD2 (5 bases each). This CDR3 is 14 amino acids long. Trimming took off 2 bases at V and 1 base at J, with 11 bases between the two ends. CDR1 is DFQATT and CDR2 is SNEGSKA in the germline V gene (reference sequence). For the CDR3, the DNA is TGCAGTGCTAGACGGGGCTACCCCCAAGAGACCCAGTACTTC. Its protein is CSARRGYPQETQYF.

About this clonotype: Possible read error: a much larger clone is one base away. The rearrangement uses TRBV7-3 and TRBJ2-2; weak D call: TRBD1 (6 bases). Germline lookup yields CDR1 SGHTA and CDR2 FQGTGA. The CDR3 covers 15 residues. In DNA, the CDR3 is TGTGCCGGCAGCGAGGGGGACACCGGCACCGGGGAGCTGTTTTTT. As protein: CAGSEGDTGTGELFF.

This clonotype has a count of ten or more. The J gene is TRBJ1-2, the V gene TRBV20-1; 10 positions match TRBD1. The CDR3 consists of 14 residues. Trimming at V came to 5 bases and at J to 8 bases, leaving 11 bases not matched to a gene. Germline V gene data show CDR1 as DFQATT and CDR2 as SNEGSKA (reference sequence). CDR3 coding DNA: TGCAGTGCTGATTTCCGGGACAGGGGAAGCGGCTACACCTTC. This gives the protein CSADFRDRGSGYTF.

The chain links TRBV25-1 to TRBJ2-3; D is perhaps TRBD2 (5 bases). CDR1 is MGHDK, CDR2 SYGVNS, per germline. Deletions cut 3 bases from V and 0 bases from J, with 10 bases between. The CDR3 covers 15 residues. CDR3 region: CASSDPGLSTDTQYF. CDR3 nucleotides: TGTGCCAGCAGTGACCCCGGACTCAGCACAGATACGCAGTATTTT.

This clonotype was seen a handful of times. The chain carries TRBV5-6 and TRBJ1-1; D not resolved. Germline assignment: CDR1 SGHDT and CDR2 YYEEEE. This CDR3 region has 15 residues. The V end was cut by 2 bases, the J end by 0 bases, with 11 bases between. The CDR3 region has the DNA TGTGCCAGCAGCTTAGGAATGTTGATGAACACTGAAGCTTTCTTT. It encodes CASSLGMLMNTEAFF. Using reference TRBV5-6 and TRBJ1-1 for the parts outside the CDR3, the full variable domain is DAGVTQSPTHLIKTRGQQVTLRCSPKSGHDTVSWYQQALGQGPQFIFQYYEEEERQRGNFPDRFSGHQFPNYSSELNVNALLLGDSALYLCASSLGMLMNTEAFFGQGTRLTVV.

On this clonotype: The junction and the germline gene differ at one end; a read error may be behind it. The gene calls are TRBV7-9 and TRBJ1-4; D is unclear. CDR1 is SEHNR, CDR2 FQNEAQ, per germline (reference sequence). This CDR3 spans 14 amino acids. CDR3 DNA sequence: TGCGCCAGCAGCCAAGTTAGCGGGTTTGAAAAACTGTTTTTT. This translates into CASSQVSGFEKLFF.

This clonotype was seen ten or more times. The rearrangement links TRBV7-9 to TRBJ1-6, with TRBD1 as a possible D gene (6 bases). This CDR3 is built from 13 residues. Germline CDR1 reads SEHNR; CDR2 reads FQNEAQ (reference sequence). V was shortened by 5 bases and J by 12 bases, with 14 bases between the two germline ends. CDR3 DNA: TGTGCCAGCAGCGCCACTGGACAGTTACCCCTCCACTTT. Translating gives CASSATGQLPLHF.

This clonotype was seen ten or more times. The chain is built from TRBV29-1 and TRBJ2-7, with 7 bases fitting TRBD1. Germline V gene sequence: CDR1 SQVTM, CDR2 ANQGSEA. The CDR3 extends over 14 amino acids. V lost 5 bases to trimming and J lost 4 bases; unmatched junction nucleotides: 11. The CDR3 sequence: CSVSRQGMVYEQYF. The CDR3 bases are TGCAGCGTTTCTCGACAGGGAATGGTATACGAGCAGTACTTC.

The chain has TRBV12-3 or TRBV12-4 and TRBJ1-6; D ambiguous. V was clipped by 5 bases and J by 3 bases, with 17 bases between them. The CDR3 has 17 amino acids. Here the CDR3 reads CASSPGPPGLYNSPLHF. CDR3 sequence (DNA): TGTGCCAGCAGTCCCGGGCCTCCCGGCCTCTATAATTCACCCCTCCACTTT.